This T cell receptor (beta chain) was observed in a study of shared clonotypes between healthy human individuals. As for the study in general: The donor group consisted of two women and three men, aged 18 to 49.

Naive CD8 cells were CD45RO-negative, positively selected for CCR7, excluding terminally differentiated effector memory CD45RA+ cells. Nashville, Tennessee was home to all donors, who were Caucasian adults. Germline CDR1 MDHEN, CDR2 SYDVKM. V was trimmed by 2 bases and J by 2 bases, leaving 15 bases between them. This CDR3 region has 16 residues. On this clone itself: Its antigen is undetermined.

Sequencing was performed with immunoSEQ multiplex PCR; in TCRdb, only in-frame clones are kept and a portion is missing. This table has some 2,100,000 clones, roughly 91% appearing once. Study-level findings and limits: The study sampled only blood, and tissue repertoires likely differ.

The source of this sequence is a man aged 18-30 years in good health. Some clones in this sample may be carry-over from other donors' samples. The material sequenced was naive CD8+ T cells from PBMCs. This sequence joins TRBV28 and TRBJ2-5, with D possibly TRBD1 on 6 matching bases. In nucleotides, the CDR3 is TGTGCCAGCAGTTTACCTAAACAGGGACCGCAAGAGACCCAGTACTTC. The encoded protein is CASSLPKQGPQETQYF.